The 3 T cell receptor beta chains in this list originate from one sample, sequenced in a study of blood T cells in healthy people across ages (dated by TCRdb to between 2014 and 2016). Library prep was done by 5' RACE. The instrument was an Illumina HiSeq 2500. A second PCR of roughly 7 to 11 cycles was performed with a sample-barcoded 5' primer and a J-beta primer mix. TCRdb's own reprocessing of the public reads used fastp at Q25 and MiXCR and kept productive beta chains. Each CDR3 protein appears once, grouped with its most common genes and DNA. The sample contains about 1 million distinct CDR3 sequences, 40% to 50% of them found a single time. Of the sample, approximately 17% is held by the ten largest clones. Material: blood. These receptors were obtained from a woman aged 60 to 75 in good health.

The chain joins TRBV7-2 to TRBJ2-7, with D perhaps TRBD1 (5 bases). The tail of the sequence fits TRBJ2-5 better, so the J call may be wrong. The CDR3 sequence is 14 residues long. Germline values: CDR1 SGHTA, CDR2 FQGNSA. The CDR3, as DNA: TGTGCCAGCAGCGTACGGCAGGGCCTAGGGACCCAGTACTTC. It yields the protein CASSVRQGLGTQYF.

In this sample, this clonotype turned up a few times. CDR3 loop: CASSKGPSDYEQYF. The CDR3, as DNA: TGCGCCAGCAGCAAGGGCCCAAGCGATTACGAGCAGTACTTC. J is TRBJ2-5 and V is TRBV5-1; no firm D call. With the DNA end fitting TRBJ2-7 better, the J assignment may be wrong. The CDR3 length is 14 residues. Germline V CDR1 and CDR2: SGHRS, YFSETQ.

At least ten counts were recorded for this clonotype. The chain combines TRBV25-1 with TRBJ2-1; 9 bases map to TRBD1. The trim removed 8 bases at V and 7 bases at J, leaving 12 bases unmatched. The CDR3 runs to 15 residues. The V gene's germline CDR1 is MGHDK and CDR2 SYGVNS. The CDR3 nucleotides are TGTGCCAGCTCAACCGGGACAGGGATGGGGAATGAGCAGTTCTTC. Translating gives CASSTGTGMGNEQFF.